This T cell receptor beta chain was captured in a study of post-analysis software for immune sequencing data (dated by TCRdb to about 2015). About the investigation overall: Relapsing-remitting, secondary progressive and progressive-relapsing multiple sclerosis were recorded as disease courses, and subtype annotation was lacking for some patients. The patient repertoires were compared against about 10 previously published healthy control repertoires obtained from donors aged roughly 6 to 25 years. A subset of samples was prepared in parallel using single-end sample barcoding, then pooled and co-amplified after Illumina adapter ligation. What the research found in general, with its limitations: The multiple sclerosis patient group was slightly younger than the control group. Significantly lower normalized Chao1 diversity was found in multiple sclerosis patients than in controls, suggesting substantial peripheral T-cell clonal expansion. Significantly higher frequencies in patients than in controls were found for roughly 5 TRBV segments, including TRBV5-6, TRBV5-1 and TRBV20-1. Direct clustering with F measure revealed strong co-clustering of samples prepared in the same batch, which led to a batch-effect correction.

The receptor library was made with PCR. Sequenced using an Illumina HiSeq 2500. To reduce PCR and sequencing biases, unique molecular identifiers were built into the TCR beta cDNA libraries. Roughly 0.5 million cDNA molecules were obtained per 1 to 10 million input T cells, so each molecule approximated one T cell. The patient libraries were prepared and sequenced using the same protocol as the earlier healthy control dataset. Within a given batch, samples were prepared together, multiplexed and sequenced on the same HiSeq lane. Regarding the original processing steps: Raw barcoded reads were processed with MIGEC, discarding single-read molecular identifier groups before consensus assembly and CDR3 extraction. Clonotype tables were post-analysed with VDJtools, normalizing diversity by down-sampling all datasets to the smallest sample size. In repertoire overlap clustering, CDR3 amino acid sequences, but not nucleotide sequences, were matched to correct batch-related cross-sample contamination. The public reads were run again by TCRdb, first through fastp at Q25 and then through MiXCR, and only productive beta chains were kept. Each CDR3 protein appears once, grouped with its most common genes and DNA. The V and J calls shown here were made by TCRdb, not taken from the authors' results. This sample gives 650,000 to 900,000 distinct CDR3 sequences in total; approximately 44% of them show up just once. Of the sample, approximately 5% is held by the ten largest clones.

This clonotype was recorded a few times. Its antigen is still unknown. There are no base qualities to consult, and no much larger clone falls within one base. The CDR3 goes from the cysteine to the phenylalanine over 14 residues. Left in the record is the CDR3 DNA by itself, 42 bases read in frame from the first base. V is pared back by 7 bases and J by 3 bases, with 15 bases lying between the germline termini. Looking up the germline V gene yields CDR1 MNHEY and CDR2 SVGAGI. TCR beta repertoires were profiled from peripheral blood of approximately 13 young patients with multiple sclerosis to demonstrate the VDJtools post-analysis software. The multiple sclerosis patients were children and adolescents between roughly 6 and 15 years of age.

Recombination connected TRBV6-5 to TRBJ1-1, with the D segment identity uncertain. The sample comprised blood. This TCR was recovered from a girl aged 5 to 17 with multiple sclerosis. In nucleotides, the sequence is TGTGCCAGCAAAGACGGGCAGACGTACACTGAAGCTTTCTTT. Translated, this gives CASKDGQTYTEAFF.